A selection of T cell receptor beta chains follows, all from one sample in a study of T cell responses to AZD1222 COVID-19 vaccine. Generated by immunoSEQ multiplex PCR, the TCRdb table keeps only in-frame clones and is missing some. In the table there are approximately 100,000 clones, roughly 85% of which are singletons. The material sequenced was peripheral blood, taken 28 days after the second AZD1222 dose. The receptor set was obtained from an adult who received the AZD1222 COVID-19 vaccine. The CDR3 runs from the conserved cysteine through the conserved F or W. A D gene is named only where the DNA matches it firmly. Some rows mark clone size as missing; the rest say once, few, many or name a class of expanded clone.

.,TRBJ1-3,.,TRBV7-9,TGTGCCAGCAGCTTAGCGCCTTCTGGAAACACCATATATTTT,CASSLAPSGNTIYF
.,TRBJ1-6,TRBD1,TRBV13,TGTGCCAGCAGCTTCTCCTGGGACAGGGGGCATGGCTCACCCCTCCACTTT,CASSFSWDRGHGSPLHF
.,TRBJ2-2,.,TRBV7-2,TGTGCCAGCAGCTCTCGACAGACCGGGGAGCTGTTTTTT,CASSSRQTGELFF
.,TRBJ2-7,.,TRBV5-1,TGCGCCAGCAGCTTGAGTTACCCCTGGTCCTACGAGCAGTACTTC,CASSLSYPWSYEQYF
.,TRBJ2-2,.,TRBV10-3,TGTGCCATCAGTGCAGACTTAATTCCGACCGGGGAGCTGTTTTTT,CAISADLIPTGELFF
.,TRBJ2-7,TRBD2,TRBV14,TGTGCCAGCAGCCAAGATCTTGGACTAGCGGGAGACTACGAGCAGTACTTC,CASSQDLGLAGDYEQYF
.,TRBJ2-2,.,TRBV11-3,TGTGCCAGCAGCCTATTGAACGGGGAGCTGTTTTTT,CASSLLNGELFF
once,TRBJ1-2,TRBD1,TRBV27,TGTGCCAGCAGTTTTGACAGGGGGATGGATGGCTACACCTTC,CASSFDRGMDGYTF
.,TRBJ2-1,.,TRBV7-3,TGTGCCAGCAGCTTTGGGGCGGCTTCCTACAATGAGCAGTTCTTC,CASSFGAASYNEQFF
.,TRBJ2-7,.,TRBV7-9,TGTGCCAGCAGGGGAGACCAGCCTCACGAGCAGTACTTC,CASRGDQPHEQYF
few,TRBJ2-3,TRBD1,TRBV6-4,TGTGCCAGCAGTGACTCGACAGGGGGCGCAGATACGCAGTATTTT,CASSDSTGGADTQYF
.,TRBJ1-2,.,TRBV5-5,TGTGCCAGCAGCTTTGCATTCGGCTACACCTTC,CASSFAFGYTF
.,TRBJ2-1,.,TRBV19,TGTGCCAGTAGTATCCCGTTCTCGGCAGGGGGGCGTAATGAGCAGTTCTTC,CASSIPFSAGGRNEQFF
.,TRBJ2-1,TRBD2,TRBV5-1,TGCGCCAGCAACCCCACTAGCGTGAGAACGTACTCCTACAATGAGCAGTTCTTC,CASNPTSVRTYSYNEQFF
.,TRBJ2-3,TRBD1,TRBV18,TGTGCCAGCTCTCGGGACAGGGAAACAGATACGCAGTATTTT,CASSRDRETDTQYF
.,TRBJ2-7,TRBD1,TRBV6-1,TGTGCCAGCAGTGAAGTGCGGTGGACAGGGCGGCCCTACGAGCAGTACTTC,CASSEVRWTGRPYEQYF
.,TRBJ1-3,.,TRBV29-1,TGCAGCGTCCGCCCTACTCTCAGCGGAAACACCATATATTTT,CSVRPTLSGNTIYF
.,TRBJ1-1,TRBD1,TRBV3-1/TRBV3-2,TGTGCCAGCAGCCAAGGGGGGACAGGGAACACTGAAGCTTTCTTT,CASSQGGTGNTEAFF
.,TRBJ2-7,.,TRBV27,TGTGCCAGCAGTTTAGGTGGCCCCTACGAGCAGTACTTC,CASSLGGPYEQYF
.,TRBJ2-5,.,TRBV3-1/TRBV3-2,TGTGCCAGCAGCCGCGGGGAGACCCAGTACTTC,CASSRGETQYF
.,TRBJ1-2,TRBD1,TRBV25-1,TGTGCCAGCAGTGAGAGGGGGCGACGTGGCTACACCTTC,CASSERGRRGYTF
.,TRBJ1-5,.,TRBV6-5,TGTGCCAGCAGTTACTCGAGAGACGGTCAATGGCCCCAGCATTTT,CASSYSRDGQWPQHF
once,TRBJ1-5,.,TRBV28,TGTGCCAGCAGTTCCGCCAATCAGCCCCAGCATTTT,CASSSANQPQHF
.,TRBJ1-3,.,TRBV28,TGTGCCAGCAGTACCCAAGGGGCCATATATTTT,CASSTQGAIYF
.,TRBJ1-1,.,TRBV12-3/TRBV12-4,TGTGCCAGCAGCCCGGGACGAGGGACTGAAGCTTTCTTT,CASSPGRGTEAFF
.,TRBJ2-2,.,TRBV10-1,TGCGCCAGCAGTGAGTCGAGTACCGGGGAGCTGTTTTTT,CASSESSTGELFF
once,TRBJ2-1,.,TRBV7-9,TGTGCCAGCAGTGAAGGGGCAAGGGAGTTCTTC,CASSEGAREFF
.,TRBJ2-1,TRBD2,TRBV19,TGTGCCAGTAGCATCAGACCGGGAGGAGCTCGTAATGAGCAGTTCTTC,CASSIRPGGARNEQFF
few,TRBJ1-4,.,TRBV30,TGTGCCTGGAGTGTGAGCGCAACTAATGAAAAACTGTTTTTT,CAWSVSATNEKLFF
.,TRBJ1-6,TRBD1,TRBV5-1,TGCGCCAGCAGCGGAGACTCAGGGGGACGTTCACCCCTCCACTTT,CASSGDSGGRSPLHF
few,TRBJ1-2,.,TRBV28,TGTGCCAGCAGGATCGGGACCGATAACTATGGCTACACCTTC,CASRIGTDNYGYTF
.,TRBJ1-4,.,TRBV28,TGTGCCAGCAGTCCCCGGGACGGAGGCCGGGGAATGAAAAAACTGTTTTTT,CASSPRDGGRGMKKLFF
.,TRBJ1-4,.,TRBV7-9,TGTGCCAGCAGCTTAGAAGAGACGGGAAATGAAAAACTGTTTTTT,CASSLEETGNEKLFF
.,TRBJ2-5,.,TRBV6-5,TGTGCCAGCGGGGAGTCGAGAAGCCAAGAGACCCAGTACTTC,CASGESRSQETQYF
.,TRBJ2-3,TRBD2,TRBV18,TGTGCCAGCACCCCTCTCGGACTAGCGGGGGGGAGCACAGATACGCAGTATTTT,CASTPLGLAGGSTDTQYF
.,TRBJ1-2,.,TRBV6-1,TGTGCCAGCAGTGAAGCGTTGGACAGACGGGGCCCCAGCTATGGCTACACCTTC,CASSEALDRRGPSYGYTF
once,TRBJ2-5,.,TRBV7-8,TGTGCCAGCAGCCGACCACAAGAGACCCAGTACTTC,CASSRPQETQYF
.,TRBJ2-1,.,TRBV20-1,TGCAGTGCGACACGCACGAATGAGCAGTTCTTC,CSATRTNEQFF